This passage covers 15 T cell receptor beta chains from one sample sequenced in a study of T cell repertoires in ileal Crohn's disease. This sample's time point: neoterminal ileum biopsy at postoperative endoscopy, about 6 months after surgery. TCRdb's copy holds only in-frame clones and misses some; the assay was immunoSEQ multiplex PCR. The profile shows some 3,000 clones, 60% to 80% of them singletons. Material for sequencing was ileal tissue. These receptors were taken from an adult with Crohn's disease.

The chain employs TRBV29-1 and TRBJ1-2; unclear D gene. CDR1 and CDR2 from the germline V gene are SQVTM and ANQGSEA. The CDR3 spans 11 residues. Trimming removed 6 bases at V and 4 bases at J, with 9 bases between. CDR3 protein: CSVERSYGYTF. CDR3 in DNA: TGCAGCGTGGAGCGGTCCTATGGCTACACCTTC.

This chain connects TRBV25-1 to TRBJ1-2; 7 bases agree with TRBD1. Germline lookup yields CDR1 MGHDK and CDR2 SYGVNS. CDR3 length equals 15 residues. V shed 8 bases and J 4 bases; nucleotides not matched to a gene: 13. DNA of the CDR3: TGTGCCAGCGAAGGGGGCTTGGCAGGGTTCTATGGCTACACCTTC. Translating it yields CASEGGLAGFYGYTF.

The V call is TRBV18, the J call TRBJ1-3, with D possibly TRBD1 on 5 matching bases. This CDR3 comprises 14 residues. From germline, CDR1 is KGHSH and CDR2 LQKENI. V dropped 5 bases and J dropped 0 bases, with 8 bases sitting between them. CDR3: CASSRQHSGNTIYF. The CDR3 nucleotides are TGTGCCAGCTCAAGACAGCACTCTGGAAACACCATATATTTT.

For the CDR3, the DNA is TGTGCCAGCAGCTTGGGAGGGTCTGAGCAGTACTTC. It is translated as CASSLGGSEQYF. V and J are TRBV5-6 and TRBJ2-7; D is perhaps TRBD2 (5 bases). Germline values: CDR1 SGHDT, CDR2 YYEEEE. The CDR3 totals 12 residues. The V and J ends lost 0 bases and 7 bases respectively, with 8 bases between them.

The genes are TRBV7-2 and TRBJ1-1, with D tentatively TRBD1 (5 bases). The CDR3 length is 14 residues. The V end was cut by 10 bases, the J end by 0 bases, with 15 bases between. Looked up from germline, CDR1 is SGHTA and CDR2 is FQGNSA. In nucleotides, the CDR3 is TGTGCCACCTCGGGGGGATCCTTGAACACTGAAGCTTTCTTT. Amino acid sequence: CATSGGSLNTEAFF.

This clone was detected a few times. V usage is TRBV11-2 and J usage is TRBJ1-5; D gene unclear. Trimming stripped 2 bases from V and 2 bases from J, with 7 bases between. Germline CDR1 SGHAT, CDR2 FQNNGV. This CDR3 contains 14 residues. DNA for the CDR3: TGTGCCAGCAGCTTATTCACACGCAATCAGCCCCAGCATTTT. Its translation: CASSLFTRNQPQHF.

The chain combines TRBV11-2 with TRBJ1-1; 8 bases fit TRBD1. The junction had 7 bases not matched to a gene; V was cut back by 4 bases and J by 0 bases. The germline V gene has CDR1 SGHAT and CDR2 FQNNGV. This CDR3 spans 16 amino acids. This CDR3 reads CASSSSGGFLNTEAFF. DNA of the CDR3: TGTGCCAGCAGCTCGTCAGGGGGCTTCCTGAACACTGAAGCTTTCTTT.

CDR3 in DNA: TGCGCCAGCAGCTTGAAATCGCAACCTAAGCCTTATAGCAATCAGCCCCAGCATTTT. Translation gives CASSLKSQPKPYSNQPQHF. This chain links TRBV5-1 with TRBJ1-5; D remains ambiguous. CDR1 is SGHRS, CDR2 YFSETQ, per germline. This CDR3 spans 19 amino acids. Trimming took 1 base from V and 0 from J, leaving 20 bases between them. The full variable domain, rest sourced from reference TRBV5-1 and TRBJ1-5, is KAGVTQTPRYLIKTRGQQVTLSCSPISGHRSVSWYQQTPGQGLQFLFEYFSETQRNKGNFPGRFSGRQFSNSRSEMNVSTLELGDSALYLCASSLKSQPKPYSNQPQHFGDGTRLSIL.

V usage is TRBV29-1 and J usage is TRBJ2-7, with a tentative D call TRBD2 (7 bases). CDR1 is SQVTM, CDR2 ANQGSEA, per germline. The CDR3 runs to 14 residues. V was trimmed by 1 base and J by 4 bases, leaving 14 bases between them. CDR3 sequence (DNA): TGCAGCGTTGAAGGCGGAGGGGGGGATTACGAGCAGTACTTC. It translates to CSVEGGGGDYEQYF.

This clone was seen just once. The chain combines TRBV5-5 with TRBJ2-7; D is perhaps TRBD1 (5 bases). Germline assignment: CDR1 SGHKS and CDR2 YYEKEE (reference sequence). This CDR3 comprises 15 residues. Trimming cost V 0 bases and J 3 bases, with 13 bases left between them. The CDR3 nucleotides are TGTGCCAGCAGCTTGGTATTGGACACGGACTACGAGCAGTACTTC. Its translation: CASSLVLDTDYEQYF.

This sequence joins TRBV7-3 and TRBJ2-3, with TRBD1 matching over 8 bases. V lost 5 bases, J lost 4 bases, and 8 bases stayed unmatched. Germline V lookup: CDR1 SGHTA, CDR2 FQGTGA. The CDR3 is 15 residues long. The CDR3 nucleotides read TGTGCCAGCAGCACTACAGGGGGTGATGCAGATACGCAGTATTTT. This codes for CASSTTGGDADTQYF.

This rearrangement joins TRBV29-1 to TRBJ2-5, with TRBD2 matching over 8 bases. The J call could be wrong; TRBJ2-7 is a better fit for the DNA end. The CDR3 has 14 amino acids. Germline CDR1 is SQVTM and CDR2 is ANQGSEA. The CDR3 DNA reads TGCAGCGTTCGGGGGGGGGAAGAATCCTACGAGCAGTACTTC. This translates into CSVRGGEESYEQYF.

This clone was recorded a few times. Compared with germline, one end of the junction differs, possibly owing to a read error. The genes are TRBV10-3 and TRBJ2-5, with 8 positions matching TRBD2. Germline CDR1 reads ENHRY; CDR2 reads SYGVKD. CDR3 size: 13 residues. DNA of the CDR3: TGCGCCGGGGGGGAGGGGGGCCAAGAGACCCAGTACTTC. It encodes CAGGEGGQETQYF.

V and J are TRBV5-4 and TRBJ2-3, with D perhaps matching TRBD1 (6 bases). Germline assignment: CDR1 SGHNT and CDR2 YYREEE (reference sequence). The V gene lost 5 bases and the J gene lost 2 bases, with 15 bases spanning the gap. The CDR3 spans 15 residues. The CDR3 reads CASRDPGQFTDTQYF. For the CDR3, the DNA is TGTGCCAGCAGGGATCCAGGACAGTTCACAGATACGCAGTATTTT.

This clone was seen a single time. The V call is TRBV4-3, the J call TRBJ2-2; 8 bases are shared with TRBD1. The V gene end was trimmed by 2 bases and the J gene end by 1 base; junction bases not matched to a gene: 3. The CDR3 runs 16 residues. CDR1 is LGHNA, CDR2 YSLEER, per germline. As DNA, the CDR3 is TGCGCCAGCAGCCAATTTGGGACAGGGAACACCGGGGAGCTGTTTTTT. Translating it yields CASSQFGTGNTGELFF.